Presented here are 3 T cell receptor beta chains from one specimen sequenced in a study of blood T cell repertoires in COVID-19. The assay was immunoSEQ multiplex PCR, and TCRdb's table has in-frame clones only and misses some. The sample lists 150,000 to 200,000 clones, 82% seen once, with around a fifth in the top ten. Sequencing was carried out using peripheral blood. Every receptor here comes from a woman older than 75 with acute or convalescent COVID-19.

The chain joins TRBV18 to TRBJ2-1; 9 bases align to TRBD2. J was trimmed by 0 bases and V by 6 bases; bases with no gene match: 9. The CDR3 runs to 17 residues. The germline V gene encodes CDR1 KGHSH and CDR2 LQKENI. For the CDR3, the DNA is TGTGCCAGCTCTCCTCCAGCGGGAGGTTACTCCTACAATGAGCAGTTCTTC. Protein product: CASSPPAGGYSYNEQFF.

The genes are TRBV11-2 and TRBJ1-1, with no clear D. With 1 base removed from V and 3 bases from J, the gap between germline ends came to 12 bases. The CDR3 loop spans 15 amino acids. Germline V gene sequence: CDR1 SGHAT, CDR2 FQNNGV. In DNA form, the CDR3 reads TGTGCCAGCAGCTTAGTTCCCGGGTGGGACACTGAAGCTTTCTTT. This gives the protein CASSLVPGWDTEAFF.

This clone was counted only a few times. The genes are TRBV11-2 and TRBJ1-1, with D possibly matching TRBD1 (5 bases). Trimming cost V 5 bases and J 3 bases, with 25 bases left between them. This CDR3 comprises 18 residues. Germline V CDR1 and CDR2: SGHAT, FQNNGV. CDR3 sequence reads: CASSDPPDPGRTDTEAFF. The DNA of the CDR3 is TGTGCCAGCAGCGACCCGCCGGACCCAGGGAGGACGGACACTGAAGCTTTCTTT.